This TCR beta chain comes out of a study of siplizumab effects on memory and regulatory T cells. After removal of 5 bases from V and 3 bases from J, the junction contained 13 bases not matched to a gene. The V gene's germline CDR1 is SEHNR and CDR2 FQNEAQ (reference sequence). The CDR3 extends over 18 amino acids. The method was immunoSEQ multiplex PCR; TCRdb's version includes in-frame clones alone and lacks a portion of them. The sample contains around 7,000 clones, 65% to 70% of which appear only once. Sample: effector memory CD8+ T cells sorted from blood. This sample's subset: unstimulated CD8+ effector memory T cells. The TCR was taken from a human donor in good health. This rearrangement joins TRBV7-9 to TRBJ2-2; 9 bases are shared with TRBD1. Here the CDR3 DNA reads TGTGCCAGCAGCCGCCGGGACAGGGTTAGCGGAGACACCGGGGAGCTGTTTTTT. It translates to CASSRRDRVSGDTGELFF.